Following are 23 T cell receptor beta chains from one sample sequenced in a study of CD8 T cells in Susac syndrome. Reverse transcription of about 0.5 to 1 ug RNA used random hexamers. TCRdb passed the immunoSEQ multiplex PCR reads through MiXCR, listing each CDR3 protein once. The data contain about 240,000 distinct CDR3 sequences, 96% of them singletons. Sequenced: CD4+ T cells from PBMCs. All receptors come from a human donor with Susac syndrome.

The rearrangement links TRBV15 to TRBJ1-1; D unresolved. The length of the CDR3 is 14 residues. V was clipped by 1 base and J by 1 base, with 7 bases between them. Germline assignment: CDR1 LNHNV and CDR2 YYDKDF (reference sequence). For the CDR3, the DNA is TGTGCCACCAGCAGAGTGAGAGGGAACACTGAAGCTTTCTTT. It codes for CATSRVRGNTEAFF.

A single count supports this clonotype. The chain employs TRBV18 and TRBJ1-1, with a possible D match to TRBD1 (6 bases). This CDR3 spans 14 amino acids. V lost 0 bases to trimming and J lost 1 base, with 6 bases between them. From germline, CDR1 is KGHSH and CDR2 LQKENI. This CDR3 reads CASSPPRGNTEAFF. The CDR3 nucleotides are TGTGCCAGCTCACCACCCAGGGGGAACACTGAAGCTTTCTTT.

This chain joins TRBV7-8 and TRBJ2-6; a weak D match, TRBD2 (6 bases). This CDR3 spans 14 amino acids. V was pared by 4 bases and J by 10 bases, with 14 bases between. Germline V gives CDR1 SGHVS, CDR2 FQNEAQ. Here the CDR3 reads CASSSAGRSNVLTF. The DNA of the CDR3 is TGTGCCAGCAGCTCGGCGGGGAGGAGTAACGTCCTGACTTTC.

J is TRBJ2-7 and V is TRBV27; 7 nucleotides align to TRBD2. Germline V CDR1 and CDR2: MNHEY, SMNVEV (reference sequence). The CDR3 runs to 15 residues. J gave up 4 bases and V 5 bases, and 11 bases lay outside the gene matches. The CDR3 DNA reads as TGTGCCAGCAGTCCCTTAGCGGGTATACAGTACGAGCAGTACTTC. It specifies CASSPLAGIQYEQYF.

CDR3 coding DNA: TGTGCCAGCAGTTACGAGGGAACCTATGGCTACACCTTC. It translates to CASSYEGTYGYTF. The rearrangement joins TRBV6-5 to TRBJ1-2; D gene uncertain. Between the trimmed V and J ends, which lost 2 bases and 4 bases, there was a span of 8 bases. This CDR3 is built from 13 residues. From germline, CDR1 is MNHEY and CDR2 SVGAGI.

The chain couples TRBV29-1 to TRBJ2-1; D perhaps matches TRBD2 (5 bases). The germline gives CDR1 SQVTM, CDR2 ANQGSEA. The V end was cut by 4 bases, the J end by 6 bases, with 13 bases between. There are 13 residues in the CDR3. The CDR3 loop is CSVGRGPSNEQFF. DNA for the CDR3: TGCAGCGTTGGACGCGGGCCTTCCAATGAGCAGTTCTTC.

In nucleotides, the CDR3 is TGTGCCAGCAGTTTTCAGGCAACTAATGAAAAACTGTTTTTT. This encodes CASSFQATNEKLFF. The chain couples TRBV27 to TRBJ1-4; D call uncertain. V was pared by 3 bases and J by 0 bases, with 5 bases between. This CDR3 has 14 residues. Germline CDR1 and CDR2: MNHEY and SMNVEV (reference sequence). The full variable domain, completed using reference TRBV27 and TRBJ1-4, is EAQVTQNPRYLITVTGKKLTVTCSQNMNHEYMSWYRQDPGLGLRQIYYSMNVEVTDKGDVPEGYKVSRKEKRNFPLILESPSPNQTSLYFCASSFQATNEKLFFGSGTQLSVL.

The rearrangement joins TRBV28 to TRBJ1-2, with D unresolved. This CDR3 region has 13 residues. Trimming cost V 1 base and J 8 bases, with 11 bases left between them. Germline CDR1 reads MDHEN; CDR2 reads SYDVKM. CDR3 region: CASSLLSLGGYTF. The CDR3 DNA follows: TGTGCCAGCAGTTTATTGTCCCTCGGGGGCTACACCTTC.

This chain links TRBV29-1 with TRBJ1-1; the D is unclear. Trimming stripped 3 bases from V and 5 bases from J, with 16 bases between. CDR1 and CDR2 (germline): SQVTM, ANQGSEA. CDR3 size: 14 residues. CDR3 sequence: CSVEAVAGGTEAFF. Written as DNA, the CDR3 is TGCAGCGTTGAGGCCGTCGCAGGTGGGACTGAAGCTTTCTTT.

The CDR3 DNA reads TGTGCCAGCAGCCCGGGGGACAGGTTCAACTATGGCTACACCTTC. Translation: CASSPGDRFNYGYTF. The chain recombines TRBV28 with TRBJ1-2; 8 nucleotides match TRBD1. CDR1 and CDR2 (germline): MDHEN, SYDVKM. CDR3 length: 15 residues. V lost 6 bases, J lost 2 bases, and 8 bases stayed unmatched.

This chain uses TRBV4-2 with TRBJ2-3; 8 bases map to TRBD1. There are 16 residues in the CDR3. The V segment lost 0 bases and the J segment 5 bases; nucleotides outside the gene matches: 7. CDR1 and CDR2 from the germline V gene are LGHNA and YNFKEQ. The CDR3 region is CASSQDSQGALDTQYF. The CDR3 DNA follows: TGTGCCAGCAGCCAAGATTCGCAGGGGGCTTTAGATACGCAGTATTTT.

CDR3 in amino acids: CASSLSGLARYNEQFF. CDR3 in DNA: TGTGCCAGCAGTCTTTCGGGACTAGCAAGGTACAATGAGCAGTTCTTC. The genes are TRBV28 and TRBJ2-1, with TRBD2 matching over 9 bases. The germline V gene encodes CDR1 MDHEN and CDR2 SYDVKM. The CDR3 consists of 16 residues. V was clipped by 5 bases and J by 4 bases; unmatched bases: 9.

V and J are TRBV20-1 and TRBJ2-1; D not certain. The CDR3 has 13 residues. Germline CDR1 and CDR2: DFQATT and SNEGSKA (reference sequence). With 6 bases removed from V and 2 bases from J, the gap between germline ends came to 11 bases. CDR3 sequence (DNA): TGCAGTGCCGCATACGCCCCCTACAATGAGCAGTTCTTC. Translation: CSAAYAPYNEQFF.

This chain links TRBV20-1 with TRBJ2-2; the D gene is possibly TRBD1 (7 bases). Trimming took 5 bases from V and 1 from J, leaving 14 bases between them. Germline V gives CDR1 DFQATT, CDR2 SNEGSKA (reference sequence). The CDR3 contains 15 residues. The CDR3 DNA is TGCAGTGCTGGAGGGGGCCCAGGGAACACCGGGGAGCTGTTTTTT. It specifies CSAGGGPGNTGELFF.

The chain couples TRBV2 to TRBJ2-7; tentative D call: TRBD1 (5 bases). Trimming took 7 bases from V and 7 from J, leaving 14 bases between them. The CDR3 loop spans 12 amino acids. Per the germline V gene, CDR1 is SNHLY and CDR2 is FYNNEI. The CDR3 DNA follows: TGTGCCAGCACCGAGCAGGGCCTGGAGCAGTACTTC. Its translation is CASTEQGLEQYF.

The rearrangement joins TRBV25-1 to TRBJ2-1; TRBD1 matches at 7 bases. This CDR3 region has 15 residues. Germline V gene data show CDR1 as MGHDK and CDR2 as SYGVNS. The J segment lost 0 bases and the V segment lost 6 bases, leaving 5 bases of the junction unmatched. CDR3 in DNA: TGTGCCAGCAGAGGGGACAGCCACTCCTACAATGAGCAGTTCTTC. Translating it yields CASRGDSHSYNEQFF.

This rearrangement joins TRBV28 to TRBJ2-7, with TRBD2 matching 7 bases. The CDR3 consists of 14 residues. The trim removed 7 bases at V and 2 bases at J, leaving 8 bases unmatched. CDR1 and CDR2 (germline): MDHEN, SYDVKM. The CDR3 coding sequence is TGTGCCAGCATCCCCAGGGCGGGGGCCTACGAGCAGTACTTC. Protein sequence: CASIPRAGAYEQYF.

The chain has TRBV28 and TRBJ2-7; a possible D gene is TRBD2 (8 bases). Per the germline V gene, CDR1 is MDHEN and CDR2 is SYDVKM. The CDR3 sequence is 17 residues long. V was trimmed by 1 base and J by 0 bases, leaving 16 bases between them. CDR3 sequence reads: CASSLSVGRDSSYEQYF. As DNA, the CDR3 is TGTGCCAGCAGTTTATCAGTCGGGAGGGACAGCTCCTACGAGCAGTACTTC.

The CDR3: CASSQRRGSPSSYNEQFF. The CDR3 coding sequence is TGTGCCAGCAGCCAAAGACGCGGGAGCCCGAGCTCCTACAATGAGCAGTTCTTC. The chain carries TRBV14 and TRBJ2-1, with 7 bases that match TRBD2. Per germline, CDR1 SGHDN and CDR2 FVKESK. V lost 2 bases and J lost 0; bases outside the gene matches: 10. There are 18 residues in the CDR3.

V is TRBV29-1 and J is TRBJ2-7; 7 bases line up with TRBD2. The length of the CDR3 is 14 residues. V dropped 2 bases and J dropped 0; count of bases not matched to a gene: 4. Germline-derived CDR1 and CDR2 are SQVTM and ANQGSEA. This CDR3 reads CSVETRDYSYEQYF. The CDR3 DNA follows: TGCAGCGTTGAAACCCGGGACTACTCCTACGAGCAGTACTTC.

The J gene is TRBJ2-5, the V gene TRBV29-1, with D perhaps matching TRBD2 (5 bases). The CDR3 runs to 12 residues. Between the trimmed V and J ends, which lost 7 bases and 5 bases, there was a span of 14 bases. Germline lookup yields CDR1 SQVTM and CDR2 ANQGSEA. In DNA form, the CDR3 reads TGCAGCGGTCGGACTTCGACGGAGACCCAGTACTTC. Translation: CSGRTSTETQYF.

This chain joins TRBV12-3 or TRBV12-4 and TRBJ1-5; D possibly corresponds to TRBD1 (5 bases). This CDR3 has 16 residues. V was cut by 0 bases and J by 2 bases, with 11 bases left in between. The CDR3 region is CASSLAPAGGNQPQHF. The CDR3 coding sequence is TGTGCCAGCAGTTTAGCGCCAGCGGGGGGCAATCAGCCCCAGCATTTT.

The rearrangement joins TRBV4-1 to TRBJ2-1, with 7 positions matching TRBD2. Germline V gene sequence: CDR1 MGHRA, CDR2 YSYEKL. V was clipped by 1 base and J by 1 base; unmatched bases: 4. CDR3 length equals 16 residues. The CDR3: CASSQVGTKSYNEQFF. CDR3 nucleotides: TGCGCCAGCAGCCAAGTAGGGACTAAGTCCTACAATGAGCAGTTCTTC.